The 26 T cell receptor beta chains given below trace back to one sample, sequenced in a study of blood T cell repertoires in COVID-19 (dated by TCRdb to about 2020). Library construction relied on the immunoSEQ multiplex PCR assay. Held by TCRdb, this immuneACCESS table contains in-frame sequences only and omits some clones. Under half of the omission traces to an unresolved V gene where checked; the cause of the rest is unknown. This sample has some 110,000 clones in its table, and roughly 80% of those were observed once. Roughly 7.9% of the sample comes from the top ten. Sequenced material: peripheral blood. The receptors stem from a man aged 70 or older with acute or convalescent COVID-19.

The chain recombines TRBV30 with TRBJ1-6; 9 nucleotides agree with TRBD1. The V gene end was trimmed by 2 bases and the J gene end by 8 bases; junction bases not matched to a gene: 7. The CDR3 extends over 15 amino acids. The germline CDR1 and CDR2 sequences are GTSNPN and SVGIG (reference sequence). The CDR3 loop is CAWSPRTGEYSPLHF. CDR3 DNA sequence: TGTGCCTGGAGTCCCAGGACAGGGGAATATTCACCCCTCCACTTT.

The chain links TRBV10-3 to TRBJ2-7; 9 nucleotides line up with TRBD1. Per the germline V gene, CDR1 is ENHRY and CDR2 is SYGVKD. Unmatched junction bases numbered 10, after V lost 2 bases and J lost 11 bases. The CDR3 contains 14 residues. Written as DNA, the CDR3 is TGTGCCATCAGTGAGAGGGACAGGGCGGGTGTGGAGTACTTC. Encoded protein: CAISERDRAGVEYF.

This rearrangement joins TRBV2 to TRBJ1-1; no clear D. The CDR3 spans 13 residues. CDR1 is SNHLY and CDR2 is FYNNEI in the germline V gene. V lost 7 bases to trimming and J lost 0 bases, with 9 bases between them. CDR3 nucleotides: TGTGCCAGCAAAGCTTTTTTGAACACTGAAGCTTTCTTT. It yields the protein CASKAFLNTEAFF.

As to this clone: Within the sample, other DNA sequences also encode this same CDR3. The rearrangement uses TRBV14 and TRBJ2-1, with D uncertain. This CDR3 is 13 amino acids long. CDR1 is SGHDN and CDR2 is FVKESK in the germline V gene. V dropped 0 bases and J dropped 7 bases, with 7 bases sitting between them. The CDR3: CASSQDRRNEQFF. Here the CDR3 DNA reads TGTGCCAGCAGCCAAGATCGGCGGAATGAGCAGTTCTTC.

The chain recombines TRBV3-1 (or the pseudogene TRBV3-2) with TRBJ2-3; weak D call: TRBD2 (5 bases). CDR1 and CDR2 (germline): LGHDT, YNNKEL (reference sequence). The CDR3 is made up of 15 amino acids. Deletions cut 2 bases from V and 2 bases from J, with 11 bases between. The chain's CDR3 is CASSQKKTTTDTQYF. In DNA form, the CDR3 reads TGTGCCAGCAGCCAAAAGAAGACTACCACAGATACGCAGTATTTT.

This clone was detected only a few times. In the same sample, other DNA sequences code for this CDR3. V gene TRBV5-1 combines with J gene TRBJ2-3; a weak D match, TRBD2 (6 bases). The V gene lost 0 bases and the J gene lost 0 bases, with 11 bases spanning the gap. The CDR3 consists of 16 residues. Germline lookup yields CDR1 SGHRS and CDR2 YFSETQ. The CDR3: CASSLGSSGSTDTQYF. The CDR3 bases are TGCGCCAGCAGCTTGGGGAGTAGCGGAAGCACAGATACGCAGTATTTT.

This rearrangement joins TRBV2 to TRBJ2-5; TRBD1 matches 7 bases. The germline V gene has CDR1 SNHLY and CDR2 FYNNEI. Unmatched junction bases numbered 5, after V lost 4 bases and J lost 3 bases. The CDR3 contains 14 residues. CDR3 sequence: CASSAPTGKETQYF. DNA of the CDR3: TGTGCCAGCAGTGCACCGACAGGGAAAGAGACCCAGTACTTC.

The table lists this clone with a few counts. This chain joins TRBV6-1 and TRBJ1-4; D is perhaps TRBD1 (5 bases). Germline lookup yields CDR1 MNHNS and CDR2 SASEGT. Trimming shortened V by 2 bases and J by 8 bases, and 15 bases separated the two germline ends. This CDR3 region has 15 residues. For the CDR3, the DNA is TGTGCCAGCAGTGAATGGGGCGGAGGGAAAGAAAAACTGTTTTTT. Encoded protein: CASSEWGGGKEKLFF.

This chain links TRBV19 with TRBJ1-6; maybe TRBD1 (5 bases). Trimming removed 5 bases from V and 8 bases from J, with 16 bases in between. In germline, CDR1 is LNHDA, CDR2 SQIVND (reference sequence). CDR3 size: 15 residues. For the CDR3, the DNA is TGTGCCAGTAGTTTTCAGGGATCGTGGGATTCACCCCTCCACTTT. It is translated as CASSFQGSWDSPLHF. The whole variable domain, filled in from reference TRBV19 and TRBJ1-6, reads DGGITQSPKYLFRKEGQNVTLSCEQNLNHDAMYWYRQDPGQGLRLIYYSQIVNDFQKGDIAEGYSVSREKKESFPLTVTSAQKNPTAFYLCASSFQGSWDSPLHFGNGTRLTVT.

In this sample, this clone turned up once. The chain links TRBV6-5 to TRBJ2-1; TRBD2 aligns across 9 bases. J lost 6 bases, V lost 6 bases, and 9 bases had no gene match. The CDR3 extends over 15 amino acids. Germline V gene lookup returns CDR1 MNHEY and CDR2 SVGAGI. CDR3 protein: CASSPGLAVGNEQFF. The CDR3 DNA sequence: TGTGCCAGCAGCCCGGGACTAGCAGTGGGCAATGAGCAGTTCTTC.

Only a few counts were recorded for this clone. The V and J genes are TRBV30 and TRBJ2-3, with 8 bases lining up with TRBD2. The CDR3 runs 15 residues. In germline, CDR1 is GTSNPN, CDR2 SVGIG (reference sequence). Germline trimming cut 5 bases from V and 1 base from J; bases unmatched to any gene: 8. CDR3 sequence reads: CAWARAGGRTDTQYF. The CDR3, as DNA: TGTGCCTGGGCAAGGGCGGGAGGCCGCACAGATACGCAGTATTTT.

This sequence joins TRBV28 and TRBJ1-5; TRBD1 is a possible D gene (5 bases). The germline V gene has CDR1 MDHEN and CDR2 SYDVKM. V was trimmed by 6 bases and J by 0 bases, leaving 27 bases between them. The CDR3 extends over 20 amino acids. The CDR3 loop is CASSSGAGGVGYNSNQPQHF. The CDR3 bases are TGTGCCAGCAGCTCCGGGGCGGGAGGTGTTGGGTATAATAGCAATCAGCCCCAGCATTTT.

In this sample, this clone turned up a few times. The gene calls are TRBV19 and TRBJ1-5, with unresolved D. V lost 6 bases and J lost 0, with 15 bases in between. The CDR3 is 16 residues long. The germline CDR1 and CDR2 sequences are LNHDA and SQIVND (reference sequence). This CDR3 is CASSTNRGFSNQPQHF. The DNA for the CDR3 is TGTGCCAGTAGCACCAACCGAGGTTTTAGCAATCAGCCCCAGCATTTT.

The J gene is TRBJ1-1, the V gene TRBV24-1; perhaps TRBD1 as D (5 bases). The CDR3 totals 12 residues. Germline values: CDR1 KGHDR, CDR2 SFDVKD. The V end lost 9 bases, the J end lost 6 bases, and 13 bases lay between the germline ends. CDR3 residues: CATRSSGAEAFF. The CDR3 DNA sequence: TGTGCCACCCGCTCCTCGGGGGCTGAAGCTTTCTTT.

A few counts support this clone. The J gene is TRBJ1-1, the V gene TRBV28; D gene unclear. Germline CDR1 and CDR2: MDHEN and SYDVKM. V was pared by 2 bases and J by 11 bases, with 9 bases between. The CDR3 contains 11 residues. CDR3 nucleotides: TGTGCCAGCAGTTTAACCTCGAGGGCTTTCTTT. It codes for CASSLTSRAFF.

This sequence joins TRBV2 and TRBJ2-2, with a tentative D call TRBD2 (5 bases). The CDR3 has 12 amino acids. V lost 6 bases and J 7 bases, leaving 9 bases between the germline ends. CDR1 is SNHLY and CDR2 is FYNNEI in the germline V gene. The CDR3 is CASRPSGGELFF. The CDR3 nucleotides read TGTGCCAGCAGACCCAGCGGCGGGGAGCTGTTTTTT.

V gene TRBV27 combines with J gene TRBJ1-2; D may be TRBD1 (5 bases). V lost 5 bases, J lost 4 bases, and 11 bases lay in between. CDR3 length: 13 residues. Germline CDR1 reads MNHEY; CDR2 reads SMNVEV (reference sequence). The CDR3 bases are TGTGCCAGCAGTGCCAGGGTGGGCTATGGCTACACCTTC. Its translation: CASSARVGYGYTF.

This chain joins TRBV7-3 and TRBJ2-3, with D possibly matching TRBD1 (6 bases). CDR3 length equals 16 residues. CDR1 and CDR2 from the germline V gene are SGHTA and FQGTGA. Trimming shortened V by 6 bases and J by 4 bases, and 20 bases separated the two germline ends. CDR3 loop: CASRPGGHYYPDTQYF. The CDR3 DNA is TGTGCCAGCAGGCCTGGGGGACACTACTACCCAGATACGCAGTATTTT.

The gene calls are TRBV5-1 and TRBJ2-5; weak D call: TRBD1 (5 bases). Germline CDR1 reads SGHRS; CDR2 reads YFSETQ. V was clipped by 1 base and J by 5 bases, with 12 bases between them. The CDR3 consists of 14 residues. The CDR3 DNA sequence: TGCGCCAGCAGCTTGACTCAGGGCGACGAGACCCAGTACTTC. It yields the protein CASSLTQGDETQYF. The variable domain in full, with the rest retrieved from reference TRBV5-1 and TRBJ2-5, is KAGVTQTPRYLIKTRGQQVTLSCSPISGHRSVSWYQQTPGQGLQFLFEYFSETQRNKGNFPGRFSGRQFSNSRSEMNVSTLELGDSALYLCASSLTQGDETQYFGPGTRLLVL.

In this sample, this clone turned up a few times. The V and J genes are TRBV7-3 and TRBJ2-7; D is unresolved. The CDR3 runs to 13 residues. Germline CDR1 is SGHTA and CDR2 is FQGTGA. Trimming removed 1 base from V and 3 bases from J, with 7 bases in between. The CDR3 loop reads CASSLSGGYEQYF. Written as DNA, the CDR3 is TGTGCCAGCAGCTTAAGTGGCGGCTACGAGCAGTACTTC.

The genes are TRBV18 and TRBJ2-5; D unclear. Germline CDR1 reads KGHSH; CDR2 reads LQKENI. This CDR3 spans 13 amino acids. V lost 3 bases and J 1 base, leaving 6 bases between the germline ends. The DNA of the CDR3 is TGTGCCAGCTCACCGCCCAGCCAAGAGACCCAGTACTTC. Protein sequence: CASSPPSQETQYF.

The DNA for the CDR3 is TGTGCCAGCAGGGAACAGGGGGCCGTGAACACTGAAGCTTTCTTT. Encoded protein: CASREQGAVNTEAFF. The chain combines TRBV2 with TRBJ1-1; 9 bases agree with TRBD1. Germline trimming cut 6 bases from V and 0 bases from J; bases unmatched to any gene: 5. The germline V gene encodes CDR1 SNHLY and CDR2 FYNNEI. CDR3 length: 15 amino acids.

The chain carries TRBV4-1 and TRBJ1-2; D not certain. Germline lookup yields CDR1 MGHRA and CDR2 YSYEKL. V lost 0 bases and J lost 8, with 16 bases in between. This CDR3 is built from 15 residues. In DNA, the CDR3 is TGCGCCAGCAGCCAAGATGAAACGGGGATTGGGGGCTACACCTTC. It specifies CASSQDETGIGGYTF.

This clone was detected a few times. This chain connects TRBV24-1 to TRBJ2-3; D remains unclear. Trimming pared 5 bases from V and 2 bases from J, leaving 10 bases between. Per the germline V gene, CDR1 is KGHDR and CDR2 is SFDVKD. The CDR3 contains 14 residues. This CDR3 reads CATSGLGHTDTQYF. As DNA, the CDR3 is TGTGCCACCAGTGGCTTGGGCCACACAGATACGCAGTATTTT.

V gene TRBV10-1 combines with J gene TRBJ2-1, with D unclear. Germline V gene lookup returns CDR1 WNHNN and CDR2 SYGVQD (reference sequence). The ends were cut back, 2 bases at V and 5 bases at J, with 13 bases in the middle. The CDR3 length is 15 residues. CDR3 in DNA: TGCGCCAGCAGTGAGGCTGTGAAGAGAGACAATGAGCAGTTCTTC. Its translation is CASSEAVKRDNEQFF.

The chain uses TRBV20-1 and TRBJ2-3; the D gene is possibly TRBD2 (5 bases). V was shortened by 3 bases and J by 2 bases, with 18 bases between the two germline ends. CDR3 length equals 16 residues. Looked up from germline, CDR1 is DFQATT and CDR2 is SNEGSKA (reference sequence). The CDR3 region has the DNA TGCAGTGCTAGTACCTTCCAAGCGGTACACACAGATACGCAGTATTTT. It is translated as CSASTFQAVHTDTQYF.